This T cell receptor (beta chain) was documented in a study of blood T cells in healthy people across ages. The study, taken as a whole, reports: Long-lived donors carried more naive CD4+ cells and greater diversity than aged donors.

CDR1 and CDR2 from the germline V gene are MGHRA and YSYEKL. This CDR3 comprises 17 residues. The V end lost 1 base, the J end lost 0 bases, and 12 bases lay between the germline ends. Aged roughly 6 to 90, donors were systemically healthy Caucasians from Russia. Each donor gave approximately 9.5 milliliters of peripheral blood. PBMCs, at least 7 million per sample, were isolated. The count of this clonotype is one. Its antigen is undetermined. Using a J-beta primer mix together with a sample-barcoded 5' primer, a second PCR was run for about 7 to 12 cycles. MiXCR, applied by TCRdb to the 5' RACE reads, yields one record per CDR3 protein. The sample gives about 1,500,000 distinct CDR3 sequences, roughly 27% of which show up once; roughly 8% is in the top ten.

The receptor was isolated from a woman aged 25 to 45 in good health. This chain links TRBV4-1 with TRBJ1-4; no definite D call. Material for sequencing was blood. The CDR3 sequence: CASSQALTVTTNEKLFF. The CDR3 bases are TGCGCCAGCAGCCAAGCCCTTACAGTTACAACTAATGAAAAACTGTTTTTT.